This TCR beta chain was observed in a study of control samples from healthy donors and cancer patients. Assay: immunoSEQ multiplex PCR; the TCRdb copy retains only in-frame clones and omits some. The sample records about 120,000 clones, roughly 90% being singletons. V lost 1 base to trimming and J lost 0 bases; unmatched junction nucleotides: 7. CDR1 and CDR2 from the germline V gene are SGHTS and YDEGEE. The CDR3 runs 18 residues. Sample: blood. The rearrangement uses TRBV5-8 and TRBJ1-6; 7 nucleotides match TRBD1. This receptor was obtained from a man over 45 in good health. CDR3 sequence (DNA): TGTGCCAGCAGCTTGAGAAAGGGGGCTCTCTCCTATAATTCACCCCTCCACTTT. Protein sequence: CASSLRKGALSYNSPLHF.